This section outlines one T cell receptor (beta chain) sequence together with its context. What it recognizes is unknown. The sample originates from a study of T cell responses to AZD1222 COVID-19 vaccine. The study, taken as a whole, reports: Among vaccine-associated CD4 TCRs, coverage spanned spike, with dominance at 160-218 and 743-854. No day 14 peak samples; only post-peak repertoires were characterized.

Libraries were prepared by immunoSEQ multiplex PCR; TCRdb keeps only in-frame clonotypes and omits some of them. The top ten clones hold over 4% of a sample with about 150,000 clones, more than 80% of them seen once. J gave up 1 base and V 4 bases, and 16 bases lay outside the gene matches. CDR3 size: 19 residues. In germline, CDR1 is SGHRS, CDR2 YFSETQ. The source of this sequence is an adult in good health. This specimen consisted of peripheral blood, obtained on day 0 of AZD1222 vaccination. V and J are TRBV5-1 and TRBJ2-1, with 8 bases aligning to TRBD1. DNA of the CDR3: TGCGCCAGCAGCCCAGGGGGCAGGAGCACTCAAGCTTCCTACAATGAGCAGTTCTTC. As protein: CASSPGGRSTQASYNEQFF.